This TCR beta chain was documented in a study of cytomegalovirus exposure and HLA in healthy donors. Study-wide results and limits: As confirmed in vitro, a few CMV-associated chains were specific for CMV antigens.

The CDR3 is made up of 14 amino acids. Looked up from germline, CDR1 is LNHNV and CDR2 is YYDKDF (reference sequence). V was pared by 0 bases and J by 2 bases, with 7 bases between. PCR was performed using 60 Vbeta and 13 Jbeta primers. Libraries were prepared by immunoSEQ multiplex PCR; TCRdb keeps only in-frame clonotypes and omits some of them. The repertoire holds 120,000 to 150,000 clones, with about a tenth as singletons. There are a few counts of this clone. Its antigen is not known. The sequenced sample was PBMCs. The TCR originated in a male donor in good health and CMV-seronegative. The chain is built from TRBV15 and TRBJ1-1, with D possibly matching TRBD1 (5 bases). DNA for the CDR3: TGTGCCACCAGCAGAGACTGGACAAACACTGAAGCTTTCTTT. This encodes CATSRDWTNTEAFF.